This T cell receptor (beta chain) was profiled in a study of CD8+CD57+ T cells in acquired aplastic anemia. Germline V gene lookup returns CDR1 DFQATT and CDR2 SNEGSKA (reference sequence). The CDR3 consists of 14 residues. V lost 6 bases, J lost 4 bases, and 8 bases stayed unmatched. TCR beta VDJ and CDR3 profiling used genomic DNA as template. TCRdb processed the reads anew with MiXCR; each CDR3 protein has one entry. The table shows hundreds of thousands of distinct CDR3 sequences, with 55% to 75% occurring only once. The receptor's source is a human donor in good health, serving as a control. Sample: sorted CD4+, CD8+, or CD8+CD57+ T cells (not recorded which) from PBMCs. V gene TRBV20-1 combines with J gene TRBJ2-7; 11 bases agree with TRBD2. This chain's CDR3 is CSARLAGGLYEQYF. CDR3 DNA: TGCAGTGCAAGATTAGCGGGGGGGTTGTACGAGCAGTACTTC.